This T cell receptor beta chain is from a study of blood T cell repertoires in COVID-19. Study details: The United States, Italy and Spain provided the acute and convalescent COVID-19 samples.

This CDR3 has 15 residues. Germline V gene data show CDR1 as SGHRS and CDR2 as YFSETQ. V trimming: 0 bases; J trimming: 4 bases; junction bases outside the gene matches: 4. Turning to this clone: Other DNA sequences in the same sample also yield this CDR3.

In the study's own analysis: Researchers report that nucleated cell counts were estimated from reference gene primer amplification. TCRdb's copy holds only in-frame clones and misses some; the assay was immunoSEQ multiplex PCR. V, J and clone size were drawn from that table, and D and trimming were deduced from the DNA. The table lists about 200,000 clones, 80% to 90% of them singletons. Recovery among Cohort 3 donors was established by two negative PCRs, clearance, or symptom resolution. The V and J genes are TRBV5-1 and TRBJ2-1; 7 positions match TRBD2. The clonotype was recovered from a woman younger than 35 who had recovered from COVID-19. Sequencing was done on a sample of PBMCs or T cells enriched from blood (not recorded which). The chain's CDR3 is CASSLDLAGYNEQFF. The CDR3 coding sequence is TGCGCCAGCAGCTTGGACTTAGCGGGTTACAATGAGCAGTTCTTC. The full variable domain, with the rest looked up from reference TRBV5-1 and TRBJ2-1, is KAGVTQTPRYLIKTRGQQVTLSCSPISGHRSVSWYQQTPGQGLQFLFEYFSETQRNKGNFPGRFSGRQFSNSRSEMNVSTLELGDSALYLCASSLDLAGYNEQFFGPGTRLTVL.